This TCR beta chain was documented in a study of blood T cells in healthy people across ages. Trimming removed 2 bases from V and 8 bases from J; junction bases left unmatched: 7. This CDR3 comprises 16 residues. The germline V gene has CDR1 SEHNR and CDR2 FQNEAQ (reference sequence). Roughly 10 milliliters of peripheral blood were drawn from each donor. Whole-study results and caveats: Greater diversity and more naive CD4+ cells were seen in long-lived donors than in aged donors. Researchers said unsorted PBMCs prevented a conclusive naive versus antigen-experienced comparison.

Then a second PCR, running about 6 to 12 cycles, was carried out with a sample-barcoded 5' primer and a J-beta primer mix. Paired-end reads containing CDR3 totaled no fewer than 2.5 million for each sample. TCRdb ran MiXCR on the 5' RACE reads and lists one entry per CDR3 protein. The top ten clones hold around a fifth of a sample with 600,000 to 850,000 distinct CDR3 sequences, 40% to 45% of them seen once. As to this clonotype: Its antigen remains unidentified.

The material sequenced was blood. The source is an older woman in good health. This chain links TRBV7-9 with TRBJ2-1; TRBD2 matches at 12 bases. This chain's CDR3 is CASSLTLAGGGDEQFF. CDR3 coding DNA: TGTGCCAGCAGCTTAACCCTAGCGGGAGGGGGCGATGAGCAGTTCTTC. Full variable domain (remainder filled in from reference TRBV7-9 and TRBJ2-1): DTGVSQNPRHKITKRGQNVTFRCDPISEHNRLYWYRQTLGQGPEFLTYFQNEAQLEKSRLLSDRFSAERPKGSFSTLEIQRTEQGDSAMYLCASSLTLAGGGDEQFFGPGTRLTVL.